This T cell receptor (beta chain) is drawn from a study of patients and donors after allogeneic stem cell transplantation. TCRdb reprocessed the RT-PCR reads via MiXCR and lists one record per CDR3 protein. Found here are about 960,000 distinct CDR3 sequences, roughly 18% of them singletons; the top ten hold 5% to 6.5%. This clonotype was seen only a few times. The germline V gene has CDR1 DFQATT and CDR2 SNEGSKA (reference sequence). Trimming removed 2 bases at V and 2 bases at J, with 14 bases between. The CDR3 is made up of 15 amino acids. Sample: blood, either unsorted or a sorted T cell fraction (not recorded which). This TCR derives from a human donor who was either an allogeneic HSCT recipient or a stem cell or donor lymphocyte infusion donor (not recorded which). It is not recorded whose cells these are; they may come from a transplant donor. This chain uses TRBV20-1 with TRBJ2-3; D unclear. CDR3 loop: CSARISPLNTDTQYF. The CDR3, as DNA: TGCAGTGCTAGAATTTCGCCCCTGAACACAGATACGCAGTATTTT.